This T cell receptor beta chain was recorded in a study of Ad26.COV2.S vaccination and SARS-CoV-2 variants (dated by TCRdb to about 2021). General notes on the study: Vaccine-arm donors were drawn from COV1001, a multicentre, randomized, double-blind, placebo-controlled phase I-IIa trial of Ad26.COV2.S in healthy adults. Ad26.COV2.S was administered intramuscularly at a dose of 5x10^10 or 1x10^11 viral particles, either as one shot or as two shots given 56 days apart. TCRbeta repertoire sequencing served as the tool for gauging how specific and how broad the SARS-CoV-2-reactive T cell receptors were following Ad26.COV2.S vaccination. A total of 32 samples were included in the TCR-sequenced set, comprising some 20 Ad26.COV2.S vaccine recipients, 5 placebo recipients and 8 SARS-CoV-2 convalescent individuals. Participants in the trial were split at random into five groups of five each, receiving low-dose or high-dose Ad26.COV2.S once or twice, or else placebo on both occasions. Throughout the experiments and outcome assessment, investigators stayed blinded to trial group allocation.

The sample's treatment or condition label, decoded: 15 to 20 received Ad26.COV2.S at low or high dose, single or two shots; roughly five received placebo; per-sample allocation not given. For vaccine and placebo recipients, repertoires were sequenced using samples collected on day 63 after the first injection. In Cohort 1b, 25 to 30 adults aged 18-55 years were enrolled at a single site in Boston, USA, between 29 July and 7 August 2020. Ad26.COV2.S was a replication-incompetent adenovirus type 26 vector expressing a prefusion-stabilized SARS-CoV-2 spike protein from the original Wuhan strain. The paper's findings and limits, for the study overall: The authors noted that the TCR breadth and depth analyses may have underestimated total T cell responses. After vaccination, substantial breadth of spike-specific CD8+ and CD4+ T cell responses was reported. The study was not powered to compare responses between vaccine doses or regimens. Compared with placebo recipients, Ad26.COV2.S recipients showed higher spike-specific TCR breadth (P = 0.0014). Vaccine and placebo recipients had comparable non-spike TCR breadth, which fits with the vaccine containing only spike.

From the cysteine up to the phenylalanine, the CDR3 has a length of 15 residues. The CDR3 DNA has 45 bases and is translated from base 1. The V end gives up 4 bases and the J end 1 base, leaving 9 bases in the junction not matched to a gene. As encoded in the germline V gene, CDR1 is SQVTM while CDR2 is ANQGSEA. The immunoSEQ Assay was the method used to sequence TCRbeta CDR3 regions. After extraction, genomic DNA underwent amplification by bias-controlled multiplex PCR, followed by high-throughput sequencing. For the original study's pipeline: To quantify the absolute abundance of every unique TCRbeta CDR3 region, sequences were collapsed and filtered. T cell fraction was estimated by normalization of TCRbeta template counts to usable DNA, with usable DNA being measured through amplification of reference genes present in all nucleated cells. Repertoire TCRs were annotated as SARS-CoV-2-specific by exact matching of V gene, CDR3 amino acid sequence and J gene to a known reactive TCR set. The reference SARS-CoV-2 TCR set was derived from MIRA and filtered for enrichment in COVID-19-positive ImmuneCODE repertoires, a step that removed public or cross-reactive TCRs. Drawing on the MIRA antigens, annotated TCRs were analysed further at the level of specific ORF or position within ORF. Breadth was defined as annotated unique rearrangements over total unique productive rearrangements; depth was the summed frequency of those rearrangements. Two-sided Wilcoxon rank-sum tests were applied when comparing TCR breadth between groups. TCRdb's version of the immuneACCESS table is confined to in-frame rearrangements and falls short of the full clone set. An unresolved V gene accounts for under half of the shortfall where checked; the remainder is of unknown origin. V and J calls plus clone size are reproduced from that table; the DNA served to infer D and trimming. The sample table records 300,000 to 400,000 clones; 85% to 90% of these occur just once. In total, the top ten clones hold approximately 5% of the sample.

Worth noting for this clone: It lacks a known antigen. It has no much larger one-base neighbor in the sample; base qualities were not kept.

The chain employs TRBV29-1 and TRBJ1-1, and 7 junctional nucleotides match TRBD1. This sequence was found in a person between 18 and 59 years old who received the Ad26.COV2.S COVID-19 vaccine or a placebo. The sample consisted of peripheral blood, taken in a trial of Ad26.COV2.S vaccine versus placebo. The CDR3 protein sequence reads: CSVGFTGATNTEAFF. At the DNA level, the sequence is TGCAGCGTTGGGTTCACAGGGGCAACGAACACTGAAGCTTTCTTT.